Shown below are 5 T cell receptor beta chains from a single sample sequenced in a study of CD8 T cells in Susac syndrome. Random hexamers were used to reverse transcribe an amount of roughly 0.5 to 1 ug RNA. MiXCR was run by TCRdb on the immunoSEQ multiplex PCR reads, yielding one entry per CDR3 protein. Here the sample spans 150,000 to 200,000 distinct CDR3 sequences, roughly nine tenths being singletons. Material: CD4+ T cells from PBMCs. Receptors were obtained from a human donor with Susac syndrome.

This chain joins TRBV28 and TRBJ2-2; D is unclear. This CDR3 contains 14 residues. V was shortened by 3 bases and J by 2 bases, with 7 bases between the two germline ends. The germline V gene has CDR1 MDHEN and CDR2 SYDVKM. The CDR3 loop is CASSFAGNTGELFF. CDR3 bases: TGTGCCAGCAGTTTCGCAGGAAACACCGGGGAGCTGTTTTTT.

The CDR3 DNA is TGTGCCAGCAGTTTGTCAGGGGGACAGGGAAACTATGGCTACACCTTC. It codes for CASSLSGGQGNYGYTF. The chain has TRBV27 and TRBJ1-2; 9 bases match TRBD1. CDR3 length: 16 residues. The ends lost 3 bases at V and 2 bases at J; junction bases unmatched: 7. The germline gives CDR1 MNHEY, CDR2 SMNVEV (reference sequence).

J is TRBJ2-5 and V is TRBV19; D uncertain. Germline V gene data show CDR1 as LNHDA and CDR2 as SQIVND (reference sequence). V dropped 4 bases and J dropped 3 bases, with 12 bases sitting between them. The CDR3 spans 14 residues. The CDR3 protein is CASSRARKEETQYF. The CDR3 region has the DNA TGTGCCAGTAGTAGGGCCAGAAAAGAAGAGACCCAGTACTTC.

This clonotype was recorded only once. This rearrangement joins TRBV7-6 to TRBJ1-5; no clear D. Germline CDR1 is SGHVS and CDR2 is FNYEAQ. Trimming removed 1 base from V and 4 bases from J, with 11 bases in between. This CDR3 is 15 amino acids long. DNA for the CDR3: TGTGCCAGCAGCTTAGACGGGGTGGGGAATCAGCCCCAGCATTTT. This codes for CASSLDGVGNQPQHF.

The chain couples TRBV7-9 to TRBJ1-4, with a weak D call TRBD1 (5 bases). Per germline, CDR1 SEHNR and CDR2 FQNEAQ (reference sequence). Between the trimmed V and J ends, which lost 5 bases and 5 bases, there was a span of 15 bases. This CDR3 region has 15 residues. This CDR3 is CASSHNGAPNEKLFF. The CDR3 DNA follows: TGTGCCAGCAGCCACAATGGGGCCCCAAATGAAAAACTGTTTTTT.